One and the same sample provided the 29 T cell receptor beta chains below, sequenced in a study of T cell changes during pregnancy in multiple sclerosis. Measured with immunoSEQ multiplex PCR; TCRdb has only the in-frame clones, and not every one. Counted here are some 70,000 clones, around nine tenths occurring once; the ten biggest clones make up around 3.5%. The sample here was peripheral blood, taken after pregnancy. The receptors stem from a female donor in good health, enrolled as a control in a pregnancy study.

V usage is TRBV6-5 and J usage is TRBJ1-2; the D gene is possibly TRBD1 (6 bases). Deletions cut 0 bases from V and 0 bases from J, with 8 bases between. There are 15 residues in the CDR3. Germline values: CDR1 MNHEY, CDR2 SVGAGI. This CDR3 is CASSYSGGANYGYTF. CDR3 sequence (DNA): TGTGCCAGCAGTTACTCAGGGGGGGCTAACTATGGCTACACCTTC.

The CDR3 DNA reads TGTGCCATCAGTGAGTCGAGGGGGACAGGGAAATCAGATACGCAGTATTTT. It is translated as CAISESRGTGKSDTQYF. V usage is TRBV10-3 and J usage is TRBJ2-3, with TRBD1 identical over 9 bases. The CDR3 length is 17 residues. The V segment lost 0 bases and the J segment 4 bases; nucleotides outside the gene matches: 8. Germline CDR1 is ENHRY and CDR2 is SYGVKD.

This chain joins TRBV9 and TRBJ2-1, with 15 bases aligning to TRBD2. The CDR3 is 17 residues long. CDR1 SGDLS and CDR2 YYNGEE come from the germline V gene. V lost 3 bases, J lost 5 bases, and 6 bases stayed unmatched. The CDR3 loop reads CASSGTSGRALDNEQFF. CDR3 DNA sequence: TGTGCCAGCAGCGGGACTAGCGGGAGGGCCCTCGACAATGAGCAGTTCTTC. The full variable domain, its missing parts supplied by reference TRBV9 and TRBJ2-1, is DSGVTQTPKHLITATGQRVTLRCSPRSGDLSVYWYQQSLDQGLQFLIQYYNGEERAKGNILERFSAQQFPDLHSELNLSSLELGDSALYFCASSGTSGRALDNEQFFGPGTRLTVL.

The chain is built from TRBV11-3 and TRBJ2-7; D might be TRBD1 (7 bases). The CDR3 loop spans 15 amino acids. Germline loops: CDR1 SGHNT, CDR2 YENEEA. V was cut by 0 bases and J by 2 bases, with 11 bases left in between. The CDR3 nucleotides are TGTGCCAGCAGCTTAGACCAGGGGGGAGCCTACGAGCAGTACTTC. Translation: CASSLDQGGAYEQYF. Full variable domain (rest looked up from reference TRBV11-3 and TRBJ2-7): EAGVVQSPRYKIIEKKQPVAFWCNPISGHNTLYWYLQNLGQGPELLIRYENEEAVDDSQLPKDRFSAERLKGVDSTLKIQPAELGDSAVYLCASSLDQGGAYEQYFGPGTRLTVT.

The rearrangement uses TRBV10-3 and TRBJ1-2, with 9 bases identical to TRBD1. Germline V lookup: CDR1 ENHRY, CDR2 SYGVKD. V gave up 10 bases and J gave up 5 bases; unmatched junction bases: 5. The CDR3 is made up of 12 amino acids. The CDR3 region is CATRDRAYGYTF. CDR3 DNA: TGTGCCACTCGGGACAGGGCGTATGGCTACACCTTC.

The chain employs TRBV5-1 and TRBJ2-3, with D possibly TRBD1 on 6 matching bases. The CDR3 is 15 amino acids. The V and J ends lost 4 bases and 3 bases respectively, with 15 bases between them. Germline CDR1 is SGHRS and CDR2 is YFSETQ. The CDR3 DNA reads TGCGCCAGCAGCCCACAGGGCATAGGGACAGATACGCAGTATTTT. It encodes CASSPQGIGTDTQYF.

V is TRBV29-1 and J is TRBJ2-1; 11 nucleotides agree with TRBD1. The CDR3 runs 14 residues. CDR1 and CDR2 from the germline V gene are SQVTM and ANQGSEA. Trimming cost V 4 bases and J 7 bases; bases outside gene matches: 6. DNA for the CDR3: TGCAGCGTTGGGAGGGACAGGGGGGGGAATGAGCAGTTCTTC. Protein: CSVGRDRGGNEQFF.

The J gene is TRBJ2-7, the V gene TRBV7-2, with D possibly TRBD2 on 6 matching bases. Germline V CDR1 and CDR2: SGHTA, FQGNSA. V lost 1 base, J lost 2 bases, and 18 bases lay in between. This CDR3 is 17 amino acids long. The CDR3 loop is CASSLGMGRSRAYEQYF. Written as DNA, the CDR3 is TGTGCCAGCAGCTTAGGCATGGGGAGGAGTAGGGCCTACGAGCAGTACTTC.

This rearrangement joins TRBV4-1 to TRBJ2-7, with a possible D match to TRBD2 (7 bases). V was clipped by 1 base and J by 2 bases, with 12 bases between them. Germline V gene data show CDR1 as MGHRA and CDR2 as YSYEKL. The CDR3 runs 15 residues. CDR3 bases: TGCGCCAGCAGCCAAGCGGGGGGCGCTACCTACGAGCAGTACTTC. Its translation is CASSQAGGATYEQYF.

The chain employs TRBV19 and TRBJ1-2; perhaps TRBD1 as D (6 bases). CDR3 length equals 12 residues. The germline V gene encodes CDR1 LNHDA and CDR2 SQIVND (reference sequence). The V gene lost 5 bases and the J gene lost 4 bases, with 8 bases spanning the gap. In nucleotides, the CDR3 is TGTGCCAGTAGTGGGGGCCGCTATGGCTACACCTTC. It encodes CASSGGRYGYTF.

The chain carries TRBV15 and TRBJ1-6; D may be TRBD1 (6 bases). Per germline, CDR1 LNHNV and CDR2 YYDKDF (reference sequence). The V gene lost 1 base and the J gene lost 0 bases, with 10 bases spanning the gap. The CDR3 totals 17 residues. The CDR3 DNA reads as TGTGCCACCAGCAGAGGGCAGGGGAGCTCCTATAATTCACCCCTCCACTTT. Translation: CATSRGQGSSYNSPLHF. Based on the CDR3 plus reference TRBV15 and TRBJ1-6, the full variable domain is DAMVIQNPRYQVTQFGKPVTLSCSQTLNHNVMYWYQQKSSQAPKLLFHYYDKDFNNEADTPDNFQSRRPNTSFCFLDIRSPGLGDTAMYLCATSRGQGSSYNSPLHFGNGTRLTVT.

The V gene is TRBV5-1, the J gene TRBJ1-2, with D maybe TRBD1 (5 bases). Per germline, CDR1 SGHRS and CDR2 YFSETQ. Trimming removed 0 bases at V and 5 bases at J, with 8 bases between. The CDR3 length is 13 residues. CDR3 residues: CASSLAGGYGYTF. The CDR3 nucleotides read TGCGCCAGCAGCTTGGCGGGGGGTTATGGCTACACCTTC.

The chain couples TRBV28 to TRBJ1-3; D unresolved. The CDR3 has 14 amino acids. V lost 7 bases and J 2 bases, leaving 12 bases between the germline ends. Germline-derived CDR1 and CDR2 are MDHEN and SYDVKM. CDR3 nucleotide sequence: TGTGCCAGCACCCCCACAGTAGCTGGAAACACCATATATTTT. This translates into CASTPTVAGNTIYF.

V is TRBV7-8 and J is TRBJ1-2; 7 positions match TRBD1. CDR3 length: 14 amino acids. The J segment lost 5 bases and the V segment lost 5 bases, leaving 8 bases of the junction unmatched. Germline V lookup: CDR1 SGHVS, CDR2 FQNEAQ. The CDR3 sequence: CASSAGGFGYGYTF. The CDR3, as DNA: TGTGCCAGCAGCGCAGGGGGGTTCGGGTATGGCTACACCTTC.

The chain uses TRBV21-1 and TRBJ1-1. TRBV21-1 is deemed a pseudogene. The CDR3 sequence is 14 residues long. CDR3 sequence: CASPEEGKFAEAFF. CDR3 bases: TGTGCCAGCCCCGAGGAGGGAAAATTCGCTGAAGCTTTCTTT.

This chain links TRBV28 with TRBJ1-3; 7 bases line up with TRBD1. J gave up 1 base and V 7 bases, and 4 bases lay outside the gene matches. The CDR3 spans 14 residues. CDR1 is MDHEN and CDR2 is SYDVKM in the germline V gene. CDR3 in DNA: TGTGCCAGCACGCTGACAGGGTCTGGAAACACCATATATTTT. Amino acid sequence: CASTLTGSGNTIYF.

This clone has just one count. Here the CDR3 reads CASSFRDREYEKLFF. In nucleotides, the CDR3 is TGTGCCAGCAGTTTCCGGGACAGGGAGTATGAAAAACTGTTTTTT. The V call is TRBV6-5, the J call TRBJ1-4, with 9 bases lining up with TRBD1. The CDR3 sequence is 15 residues long. Germline trimming cut 4 bases from V and 6 bases from J; bases unmatched to any gene: 6. CDR1 MNHEY and CDR2 SVGAGI come from the germline V gene.

This sequence joins TRBV27 and TRBJ2-2; 8 bases align to TRBD2. In germline, CDR1 is MNHEY, CDR2 SMNVEV (reference sequence). V lost 5 bases to trimming and J lost 7 bases; unmatched junction nucleotides: 12. This CDR3 spans 16 amino acids. The CDR3 region has the DNA TGTGCCAGCAGTGCAAATCCGGGACTAGAGAGCGGGGAGCTGTTTTTT. Translating it yields CASSANPGLESGELFF.

This chain connects TRBV6-5 to TRBJ1-4, with D tentatively TRBD1 (5 bases). Germline assignment: CDR1 MNHEY and CDR2 SVGAGI. V was trimmed by 8 bases and J by 7 bases, leaving 11 bases between them. This CDR3 is built from 12 residues. CDR3 sequence (DNA): TGTGCCAGCGGGGTGGGGGGTGAAAAACTGTTTTTT. Its translation is CASGVGGEKLFF.

The chain joins TRBV7-7 to TRBJ2-2; 7 nucleotides line up with TRBD1. The CDR3 covers 13 residues. V shed 8 bases and J 7 bases; nucleotides not matched to a gene: 7. Germline values: CDR1 SSHAT, CDR2 FNYEAQ (reference sequence). In DNA form, the CDR3 reads TGTGCCAGCGGGACCACAGGGGTCGGGGAGCTGTTTTTT. It codes for CASGTTGVGELFF.

In its sample, this clone was seen once. The V call is TRBV2, the J call TRBJ1-5; D perhaps matches TRBD1 (6 bases). Germline V gene lookup returns CDR1 SNHLY and CDR2 FYNNEI. The CDR3 extends over 14 amino acids. Trimming took 1 base from V and 7 from J, leaving 11 bases between them. CDR3 in amino acids: CASSEVGGAQPQHF. The CDR3 DNA sequence: TGTGCCAGCAGTGAAGTTGGGGGGGCACAGCCCCAGCATTTT.

The chain carries TRBV5-6 and TRBJ2-7, with D uncertain. V lost 2 bases to trimming and J lost 4 bases, with 13 bases between them. This CDR3 region has 14 residues. CDR1 is SGHDT and CDR2 is YYEEEE in the germline V gene. The CDR3 bases are TGTGCCAGCAGCTTAGGAAGCGCCCCTTACGAGCAGTACTTC. Protein sequence: CASSLGSAPYEQYF.

V is TRBV28 and J is TRBJ1-1; 7 bases fit TRBD1. CDR1 and CDR2 (germline): MDHEN, SYDVKM. The CDR3 spans 15 residues. V lost 5 bases to trimming and J lost 1 base; unmatched junction nucleotides: 7. The CDR3: CASSPRTGKNTEAFF. CDR3 nucleotide sequence: TGTGCCAGCAGTCCCCGGACAGGAAAGAACACTGAAGCTTTCTTT.

V usage is TRBV28 and J usage is TRBJ1-6, with D perhaps TRBD1 (5 bases). CDR3 length equals 11 residues. Germline CDR1 is MDHEN and CDR2 is SYDVKM. V was trimmed by 11 bases and J by 7 bases, leaving 9 bases between them. CDR3: CASQGNSPLHF. CDR3 nucleotides: TGTGCCTCCCAGGGAAATTCACCCCTCCACTTT. Complete variable domain (other parts from reference TRBV28 and TRBJ1-6): DVKVTQSSRYLVKRTGEKVFLECVQDMDHENMFWYRQDPGLGLRLIYFSYDVKMKEKGDIPEGYSVSREKKERFSLILESASTNQTSMYLCASQGNSPLHFGNGTRLTVT.

The V gene is TRBV10-2, the J gene TRBJ2-3; TRBD2 agrees at 13 bases. CDR3 size: 15 residues. The germline V gene has CDR1 WSHSY and CDR2 SAAADI. V lost 8 bases to trimming and J lost 4 bases; unmatched junction nucleotides: 6. Here the CDR3 reads CASLTSGGASDTQYF. CDR3 DNA sequence: TGCGCCAGCCTTACTAGCGGGGGGGCTTCAGATACGCAGTATTTT.

CDR3 residues: CASSPPQGMPNEQFF. Written as DNA, the CDR3 is TGTGCCAGCAGTCCCCCCCAGGGTATGCCCAATGAGCAGTTCTTC. V and J are TRBV27 and TRBJ2-1, with a possible D match to TRBD1 (5 bases). The germline gives CDR1 MNHEY, CDR2 SMNVEV (reference sequence). The V and J ends lost 5 bases and 6 bases respectively, with 17 bases between them. There are 15 residues in the CDR3.

The rearrangement uses TRBV6-4 and TRBJ2-2, with 8 bases identical to TRBD2. V was pared by 5 bases and J by 8 bases, with 7 bases of the junction left unmatched. Germline V lookup: CDR1 MRHNA, CDR2 SNTAGT. The CDR3 covers 14 residues. This chain's CDR3 is CASSLAGDLGELFF. The CDR3 nucleotides read TGTGCCAGCAGTCTAGCGGGCGACCTTGGGGAGCTGTTTTTT.

This clone was counted a few times. The V gene is TRBV28, the J gene TRBJ2-7, with 11 bases matching TRBD1. The CDR3 is made up of 16 amino acids. J was trimmed by 3 bases and V by 4 bases; bases with no gene match: 8. The germline gives CDR1 MDHEN, CDR2 SYDVKM. The DNA for the CDR3 is TGTGCCAGCAGTTCCCCGGGACAGGGGGGACTCTACGAGCAGTACTTC. It encodes CASSSPGQGGLYEQYF.

The chain links TRBV10-3 to TRBJ2-7, with D possibly being TRBD1 (7 bases). Germline CDR1 is ENHRY and CDR2 is SYGVKD. V was trimmed by 0 bases and J by 5 bases, leaving 11 bases between them. This CDR3 has 14 residues. The CDR3 protein is CAISESGRGDEQYF. As DNA, the CDR3 is TGTGCCATCAGTGAGTCGGGCAGGGGGGACGAGCAGTACTTC.